These 29 T cell receptor beta chains were all obtained from the same sample, sequenced in a study of siplizumab effects on memory and regulatory T cells. Assay: immunoSEQ multiplex PCR; the TCRdb copy retains only in-frame clones and omits some. The repertoire consists of more than 85,000 clones, with around 94% occurring once and the leading ten covering approximately 0.61%. Sequenced: Tregs sorted from blood. These receptors were collected from a human donor in good health.

The chain is built from TRBV15 and TRBJ2-7, with 9 bases identical to TRBD1. CDR3 length equals 16 residues. The J segment lost 5 bases and the V segment lost 6 bases, leaving 14 bases of the junction unmatched. Looked up from germline, CDR1 is LNHNV and CDR2 is YYDKDF (reference sequence). This chain's CDR3 is CATRPLSGTGWDEQYF. CDR3 DNA: TGTGCCACCAGACCCCTCTCCGGGACAGGGTGGGACGAGCAGTACTTC.

The chain combines TRBV28 with TRBJ2-3, with D tentatively TRBD2 (6 bases). The CDR3 loop spans 12 amino acids. From germline, CDR1 is MDHEN and CDR2 SYDVKM. Trimming removed 6 bases at V and 9 bases at J, with 13 bases between. CDR3 DNA: TGTGCCAGCAGCCGGGGGTGGGGGACGCAGTATTTT. It encodes CASSRGWGTQYF.

The chain couples TRBV7-2 to TRBJ2-7; D gene uncertain. Germline CDR1 SGHTA, CDR2 FQGNSA. CDR3 length equals 12 residues. V was clipped by 5 bases and J by 2 bases, with 7 bases between them. The CDR3 nucleotides are TGTGCCAGCAGCCGAGACACCTACGAGCAGTACTTC. Its protein product is CASSRDTYEQYF.

The chain carries TRBV27 and TRBJ2-2; D is unresolved. Deletions cut 1 base from V and 6 bases from J, with 18 bases between. The V gene's germline CDR1 is MNHEY and CDR2 SMNVEV (reference sequence). The length of the CDR3 is 17 residues. The CDR3 DNA sequence: TGTGCCAGCAGTTTATTCCCTGGTATAACCGTCCCCGGGGAGCTGTTTTTT. Amino acid sequence: CASSLFPGITVPGELFF.

The chain carries TRBV11-3 and TRBJ2-2, with 7 positions matching TRBD1. With 5 bases clipped from V and 5 bases from J, the junction kept 8 bases outside the gene matches. The CDR3 runs 15 residues. Germline assignment: CDR1 SGHNT and CDR2 YENEEA. The CDR3 reads CASSLTGTETGELFF. CDR3 nucleotide sequence: TGTGCCAGCAGCCTCACCGGGACAGAAACCGGGGAGCTGTTTTTT.

V gene TRBV7-2 combines with J gene TRBJ2-4, with 7 nucleotides matching TRBD2. After removal of 5 bases from V and 4 bases from J, the junction contained 8 bases not matched to a gene. CDR3 length equals 15 residues. Germline CDR1 reads SGHTA; CDR2 reads FQGNSA. The CDR3 bases are TGTGCCAGCAGCATTGATTCTAGCGGTAAAAACATTCAGTACTTC. Its translation: CASSIDSSGKNIQYF.

The chain employs TRBV28 and TRBJ1-1; D possibly corresponds to TRBD1 (5 bases). Per germline, CDR1 MDHEN and CDR2 SYDVKM. The CDR3 runs to 15 residues. V lost 2 bases and J 3 bases, leaving 13 bases between the germline ends. The CDR3 DNA reads TGTGCCAGCAGTTTAAGTCAGGGTTCGCACACTGAAGCTTTCTTT. Its translation: CASSLSQGSHTEAFF. The full variable domain, its missing parts supplied by reference TRBV28 and TRBJ1-1, is DVKVTQSSRYLVKRTGEKVFLECVQDMDHENMFWYRQDPGLGLRLIYFSYDVKMKEKGDIPEGYSVSREKKERFSLILESASTNQTSMYLCASSLSQGSHTEAFFGQGTRLTVV.

The V and J genes are TRBV6-6 and TRBJ1-5, with 9 positions matching TRBD1. Looked up from germline, CDR1 is MNHNY and CDR2 is SVGAGI (reference sequence). Trimming took 2 bases from V and 4 from J; bases not matched to a gene: 3. This CDR3 spans 15 amino acids. The chain's CDR3 is CASSYGTGRNQPQHF. Written as DNA, the CDR3 is TGTGCCAGCAGTTACGGGACAGGGAGAAATCAGCCCCAGCATTTT.

The chain is built from TRBV6-1 and TRBJ2-1; either TRBD1 or TRBD2 may supply D (5 bases each). V was cut by 6 bases and J by 3 bases, with 15 bases left in between. Germline loops: CDR1 MNHNS, CDR2 SASEGT. CDR3 length: 15 residues. CDR3 bases: TGTGCCAGCAGAAGACAAGACAGCGGCTACAATGAGCAGTTCTTC. Amino acid sequence: CASRRQDSGYNEQFF.

The V gene is TRBV30, the J gene TRBJ2-5; D is possibly TRBD1 (6 bases). The DNA end is more similar to TRBJ2-7, so the J call may be wrong. CDR3 size: 12 residues. CDR1 is GTSNPN and CDR2 is SVGIG in the germline V gene (reference sequence). In DNA, the CDR3 is TGTGCCTGGGGACAGAGATCCTACGAGCAGTACTTC. It yields the protein CAWGQRSYEQYF.

A single count supports this clone. The chain joins TRBV29-1 to TRBJ1-2; TRBD1 might be the D (5 bases). With 8 bases removed from V and 4 bases from J, the gap between germline ends came to 14 bases. The CDR3 has 12 amino acids. The germline V gene has CDR1 SQVTM and CDR2 ANQGSEA. The CDR3 loop is CSIRDLLYGYTF. The CDR3 DNA follows: TGCAGCATAAGGGACCTCCTCTATGGCTACACCTTC.

This chain connects TRBV6-5 to TRBJ1-5; D might be TRBD1 (5 bases). This CDR3 has 15 residues. The ends were cut back, 4 bases at V and 0 bases at J, with 10 bases in the middle. From germline, CDR1 is MNHEY and CDR2 SVGAGI. The CDR3 nucleotides are TGTGCCAGCAGTTCCCACGGGGGTAGCAATCAGCCCCAGCATTTT. It translates to CASSSHGGSNQPQHF.

The chain joins TRBV19 to TRBJ1-1; no clear D. Trimming cost V 5 bases and J 11 bases, with 15 bases left between them. The germline V gene has CDR1 LNHDA and CDR2 SQIVND (reference sequence). The CDR3 is 12 amino acids. CDR3 loop: CASSSPAAGAFF. CDR3 in DNA: TGTGCCAGTAGTTCACCGGCGGCTGGCGCTTTCTTT. Combining the CDR3 with reference TRBV19 and TRBJ1-1 gives the whole variable domain DGGITQSPKYLFRKEGQNVTLSCEQNLNHDAMYWYRQDPGQGLRLIYYSQIVNDFQKGDIAEGYSVSREKKESFPLTVTSAQKNPTAFYLCASSSPAAGAFFGQGTRLTVV.

The rearrangement links TRBV7-2 to TRBJ2-1; 12 nucleotides match TRBD2. Losses at the gene ends were 5 bases for V and 10 bases for J; bases not matched to a gene: 12. Germline loops: CDR1 SGHTA, CDR2 FQGNSA. The CDR3 consists of 16 residues. The chain's CDR3 is CASSPRRLAGVGEQFF. The CDR3 coding sequence is TGTGCCAGCAGCCCCCGGAGACTAGCGGGAGTAGGGGAGCAGTTCTTC.

J is TRBJ2-5 and V is TRBV5-4; a possible D gene is TRBD2 (6 bases). Between the trimmed V and J ends, which lost 6 bases and 5 bases, there was a span of 17 bases. Germline V lookup: CDR1 SGHNT, CDR2 YYREEE (reference sequence). The CDR3 loop spans 14 amino acids. The CDR3 DNA follows: TGTGCCAGCAACCTCAAGCGGGTGGGGGAGACCCAGTACTTC. Protein sequence: CASNLKRVGETQYF.

The chain recombines TRBV5-1 with TRBJ2-1, with D tentatively TRBD1 or TRBD2 (5 bases each). CDR1 is SGHRS and CDR2 is YFSETQ in the germline V gene. Deletions cut 9 bases from V and 5 bases from J, with 24 bases between. This CDR3 contains 16 residues. CDR3 in amino acids: CATRRGTRDVNNEQFF. CDR3 DNA: TGCGCCACCCGACGTGGAACTAGGGACGTTAACAATGAGCAGTTCTTC. The entire variable domain, with the rest obtained from reference TRBV5-1 and TRBJ2-1, is as follows: KAGVTQTPRYLIKTRGQQVTLSCSPISGHRSVSWYQQTPGQGLQFLFEYFSETQRNKGNFPGRFSGRQFSNSRSEMNVSTLELGDSALYLCATRRGTRDVNNEQFFGPGTRLTVL.

The J gene is TRBJ1-3, the V gene TRBV30; D not resolved. Germline V lookup: CDR1 GTSNPN, CDR2 SVGIG (reference sequence). The V gene lost 7 bases and the J gene lost 3 bases, with 22 bases spanning the gap. The CDR3 consists of 16 residues. The CDR3 DNA reads TGTGCCTTATATCCCGCCCTTGGGGTTAATGGAAACACCATATATTTT. Its protein is CALYPALGVNGNTIYF.

J is TRBJ2-3 and V is TRBV7-9; 15 positions match TRBD2. V lost 5 bases and J lost 2; bases outside the gene matches: 5. CDR3 size: 17 residues. Germline CDR1 and CDR2: SEHNR and FQNEAQ (reference sequence). The CDR3 region is CASSRGLAGGNTDTQYF. The CDR3 DNA reads TGTGCCAGCAGCCGGGGACTAGCGGGAGGAAACACAGATACGCAGTATTTT.

For this clone: An end of the junction differs from the germline gene, which may be a read error. The rearrangement uses TRBV5-6 and TRBJ2-7; a weak D match, TRBD2 (6 bases). This CDR3 contains 13 residues. The germline V gene has CDR1 SGHDT and CDR2 YYEEEE. CDR3 sequence: CASSLVRRDRWDF. CDR3 nucleotides: TGTGCCAGCAGCTTGGTTAGGCGGGACCGATGGGATTTC.

The V and J genes are TRBV6-1 and TRBJ1-1; no firm D call. V was clipped by 5 bases and J by 5 bases, with 15 bases between them. CDR1 is MNHNS and CDR2 is SASEGT in the germline V gene. This CDR3 contains 14 residues. CDR3 nucleotides: TGTGCCAGCAGTCCCCTCCGACGAACGACTGAAGCTTTCTTT. It translates to CASSPLRRTTEAFF.

The chain is built from TRBV6-1 and TRBJ2-2, with D maybe TRBD1 (6 bases). The CDR3 has 17 residues. With 4 bases removed from V and 8 bases from J, the gap between germline ends came to 23 bases. Germline CDR1 MNHNS, CDR2 SASEGT. This chain's CDR3 is CASSVNRAPVARGELFF. CDR3 DNA: TGTGCCAGCAGTGTGAACAGGGCCCCGGTGGCGAGGGGGGAGCTGTTTTTT.

This sequence joins TRBV11-2 and TRBJ2-3; D call uncertain. V was shortened by 0 bases and J by 4 bases, with 8 bases between the two germline ends. Germline CDR1 reads SGHAT; CDR2 reads FQNNGV. The CDR3 totals 14 residues. The CDR3 loop is CASSLESWPDTQYF. The CDR3 bases are TGTGCCAGCAGCTTAGAAAGCTGGCCAGATACGCAGTATTTT.

This rearrangement joins TRBV13 to TRBJ1-1; 8 positions agree with TRBD1. Germline trimming cut 5 bases from V and 4 bases from J; bases unmatched to any gene: 6. Germline V gene data show CDR1 as PRHDT and CDR2 as FYEKMQ (reference sequence). CDR3 length: 14 residues. The CDR3 region has the DNA TGTGCCAGCAGCACAGACAGGGGAAGCACTGAAGCTTTCTTT. It translates to CASSTDRGSTEAFF.

This sequence joins TRBV30 and TRBJ1-6; the D is unclear. The CDR3 has 13 amino acids. Between the trimmed V and J ends, which lost 3 bases and 6 bases, there was a span of 9 bases. Germline loops: CDR1 GTSNPN, CDR2 SVGIG (reference sequence). CDR3 residues: CAWRLKANSPLHF. CDR3 DNA: TGTGCCTGGAGGCTGAAGGCTAATTCACCCCTCCACTTT.

V gene TRBV7-3 combines with J gene TRBJ2-1, with TRBD1 as a possible D gene (5 bases). V lost 0 bases and J lost 4, with 13 bases in between. CDR1 is SGHTA, CDR2 FQGTGA, per germline. This CDR3 region has 16 residues. The CDR3 here is CASSLTGQPQYNEQFF. In DNA, the CDR3 is TGTGCCAGCAGCTTAACAGGACAACCTCAATACAATGAGCAGTTCTTC. The full variable domain, completed using reference TRBV7-3 and TRBJ2-1, is GAGVSQTPSNKVTEKGKYVELRCDPISGHTALYWYRQSLGQGPEFLIYFQGTGAADDSGLPNDRFFAVRPEGSVSTLKIQRTERGDSAVYLCASSLTGQPQYNEQFFGPGTRLTVL.

This chain links TRBV5-1 with TRBJ2-1; 7 nucleotides align to TRBD2. The CDR3 has 15 amino acids. Germline V CDR1 and CDR2: SGHRS, YFSETQ. Trimming at V came to 0 bases and at J to 7 bases, leaving 7 bases not matched to a gene. The CDR3 here is CASSLVAGVNNEQFF. In nucleotides, the CDR3 is TGCGCCAGCAGCTTGGTTGCGGGAGTAAATAATGAGCAGTTCTTC.

V gene TRBV9 combines with J gene TRBJ2-3, with 12 bases identical to TRBD1. CDR1 and CDR2 (germline): SGDLS, YYNGEE. The CDR3 sequence is 16 residues long. V lost 2 bases to trimming and J lost 4 bases; unmatched junction nucleotides: 5. The CDR3 reads CASSVRDRGRADTQYF. Here the CDR3 DNA reads TGTGCCAGCAGCGTCCGGGACAGGGGGCGTGCAGATACGCAGTATTTT.

The DNA of the CDR3 is TGTGCCAGCAGAGAAAACAGGGTTGAGGGGAACGGTGAGCAGTTCTTC. Its translation is CASRENRVEGNGEQFF. The chain recombines TRBV6-1 with TRBJ2-1; D is perhaps TRBD1 (6 bases). The germline V gene encodes CDR1 MNHNS and CDR2 SASEGT. The CDR3 consists of 16 residues. V was pared by 6 bases and J by 9 bases, with 24 bases between.

The chain employs TRBV27 and TRBJ1-5, with no clear D. The germline V gene encodes CDR1 MNHEY and CDR2 SMNVEV (reference sequence). Trimming stripped 2 bases from V and 5 bases from J, with 7 bases between. The CDR3 is made up of 13 amino acids. In DNA, the CDR3 is TGTGCCAGCAGTTTAGGTTGGTATCAGCCCCAGCATTTT. Encoded protein: CASSLGWYQPQHF.